This TCR beta chain was sequenced in a study of cytomegalovirus exposure and HLA in healthy donors. In regard to this clone: Its antigen remains unidentified.

In the PCR, 60 Vbeta and 13 Jbeta primers were used. TCRdb keeps only in-frame clones here, not all; method: immunoSEQ multiplex PCR. The table has about 130,000 clones, roughly 80% seen once. Points from the study as a whole: Later analysis suggested most CMV-associated TCR beta chains were HLA-restricted.

CDR1 is SGDLS and CDR2 is YYNGEE in the germline V gene. This CDR3 is 16 amino acids long. V was trimmed by 0 bases and J by 3 bases, leaving 15 bases between them. The source is a woman between 40 and 50 years old in good health and CMV-seropositive. Sequencing was carried out using PBMCs. V is TRBV9 and J is TRBJ1-1; weak D call: TRBD1 (5 bases). Here the CDR3 reads CASSVDGGGADTEAFF. CDR3 bases: TGTGCCAGCAGCGTAGACGGCGGTGGGGCTGACACTGAAGCTTTCTTT.